These 25 T cell receptor beta chains were all obtained from the same sample, sequenced in a study of shared clonotypes between healthy human individuals. Profiled with immunoSEQ multiplex PCR; TCRdb holds only in-frame clones, not every one. The table shows about 560,000 clones, with roughly 79% occurring only once. Material: PBMCs. These receptors all come from a woman in her 40s in good health. Some clones in this sample may be carry-over from other donors' samples.

This chain links TRBV30 with TRBJ1-2; TRBD1 agrees at 9 bases. Unmatched junction bases numbered 3, after V lost 5 bases and J lost 5 bases. CDR1 and CDR2 from the germline V gene are GTSNPN and SVGIG (reference sequence). The CDR3 has 12 amino acids. Written as DNA, the CDR3 is TGTGCCTGGGGTGGACAGGGGTATGGCTACACCTTC. Translation: CAWGGQGYGYTF. Based on the CDR3 plus reference TRBV30 and TRBJ1-2, the full variable domain is SQTIHQWPATLVQPVGSPLSLECTVEGTSNPNLYWYRQAAGRGLQLLFYSVGIGQISSEVPQNLSASRPQDRQFILSSKKLLLSDSGFYLCAWGGQGYGYTFGSGTRLTVV.

The rearrangement links TRBV4-1 to TRBJ2-7, with D tentatively TRBD2 (6 bases). The length of the CDR3 is 15 residues. V lost 0 bases to trimming and J lost 4 bases, with 13 bases between them. The germline CDR1 and CDR2 sequences are MGHRA and YSYEKL. The CDR3 sequence is CASSQEGGFPYEQYF. CDR3 in DNA: TGCGCCAGCAGCCAAGAGGGGGGTTTTCCGTACGAGCAGTACTTC.

The chain uses TRBV6-5 and TRBJ2-2; D ambiguous. Trimming stripped 6 bases from V and 7 bases from J, with 12 bases between. This CDR3 has 13 residues. Germline V gives CDR1 MNHEY, CDR2 SVGAGI. The chain's CDR3 is CASSPPGGGELFF. CDR3 sequence (DNA): TGTGCCAGCAGCCCACCGGGTGGCGGGGAGCTGTTTTTT.

The chain recombines TRBV19 with TRBJ2-1; 10 nucleotides agree with TRBD2. From germline, CDR1 is LNHDA and CDR2 SQIVND (reference sequence). This CDR3 region has 16 residues. J gave up 4 bases and V 4 bases, and 7 bases lay outside the gene matches. The CDR3 sequence: CASSTLTSGLYNEQFF. As DNA, the CDR3 is TGTGCCAGTAGTACCCTGACTAGCGGGTTATACAATGAGCAGTTCTTC.

The chain carries TRBV2 and TRBJ2-7; 10 bases line up with TRBD2. The V and J ends lost 4 bases and 9 bases, in that order; junction bases with no gene match: 6. The CDR3 extends over 13 amino acids. Germline loops: CDR1 SNHLY, CDR2 FYNNEI. The CDR3 nucleotides read TGTGCCAGCAGTGCACTAGCGGGAAATGTGCAGTACTTC. Its translation: CASSALAGNVQYF.

V is TRBV7-8 and J is TRBJ1-2; D gene ambiguous. The CDR3 is 14 amino acids. Germline V gives CDR1 SGHVS, CDR2 FQNEAQ. Trimming left V 2 bases short and J 0 bases short, with 7 bases between. CDR3 coding DNA: TGTGCCAGCAGCTTATCGGCAGCTAACTATGGCTACACCTTC. Translating gives CASSLSAANYGYTF.

This clone was observed a handful of times. Other DNA variants within this sample encode the same CDR3. This sequence joins TRBV5-6 and TRBJ1-2; the D gene is possibly TRBD1 (5 bases). V was cut by 2 bases and J by 4 bases, with 9 bases left in between. The CDR3 sequence is 13 residues long. Looked up from germline, CDR1 is SGHDT and CDR2 is YYEEEE. CDR3 sequence: CASSLRGSYGYTF. The DNA for the CDR3 is TGTGCCAGCAGCTTAAGGGGATCCTATGGCTACACCTTC.

As regards this clone: This may come from a read error, since a much larger clone is one base off. CDR3 sequence: CASSQERGTQETQYF. CDR3 sequence (DNA): TGTGCCAGCAGCCAAGAGAGGGGAACCCAAGAGACCCAGTACTTC. V is TRBV4-2 and J is TRBJ2-5; possibly TRBD1 or TRBD2 for D (5 bases each). This CDR3 has 15 amino acids. V was clipped by 0 bases and J by 1 base, with 9 bases between them. Germline V gene sequence: CDR1 LGHNA, CDR2 YNFKEQ.

The chain uses TRBV29-1 and TRBJ1-1; weak D call: TRBD1 (5 bases). Germline values: CDR1 SQVTM, CDR2 ANQGSEA. The CDR3 has 14 residues. V lost 4 bases and J lost 4, with 16 bases in between. CDR3: CSVVVAGLGTEAFF. DNA of the CDR3: TGCAGCGTTGTAGTCGCGGGGCTCGGCACTGAAGCTTTCTTT. Filled out from reference TRBV29-1 and TRBJ1-1, the complete variable domain reads SAVISQKPSRDICQRGTSLTIQCQVDSQVTMMFWYRQQPGQSLTLIATANQGSEATYESGFVIDKFPISRPNLTFSTLTVSNMSPEDSSIYLCSVVVAGLGTEAFFGQGTRLTVV.

The chain recombines TRBV28 with TRBJ1-2, with a tentative D call TRBD1 (5 bases). The CDR3 has 14 amino acids. The germline gives CDR1 MDHEN, CDR2 SYDVKM. Trimming pared 6 bases from V and 1 base from J, leaving 12 bases between. The CDR3 region has the DNA TGTGCCAGCAGGGACGCAGGGATTAACTATGGCTACACCTTC. Protein: CASRDAGINYGYTF.

V gene TRBV5-6 combines with J gene TRBJ2-1, with D maybe TRBD1 (6 bases). V gave up 4 bases and J gave up 9 bases, with 11 bases separating them. The CDR3 has 12 amino acids. Germline V gene sequence: CDR1 SGHDT, CDR2 YYEEEE. Here the CDR3 DNA reads TGTGCCAGCAGCCGCTGGGGGCTTGAGCAGTTCTTC. It codes for CASSRWGLEQFF.

The chain joins TRBV7-9 to TRBJ2-7; 13 bases align to TRBD2. CDR1 is SEHNR, CDR2 FQNEAQ, per germline (reference sequence). Trimming cost V 5 bases and J 2 bases; bases outside gene matches: 6. CDR3 length: 16 amino acids. The DNA of the CDR3 is TGTGCCAGCAGCCGACCGGGACTAGCGGGAACCTACGAGCAGTACTTC. This gives the protein CASSRPGLAGTYEQYF.

This rearrangement joins TRBV27 to TRBJ1-6; TRBD1 matches at 10 bases. The CDR3 extends over 13 amino acids. With V trimmed by 8 bases and J by 8 bases, 3 bases remained unmatched. From germline, CDR1 is MNHEY and CDR2 SMNVEV (reference sequence). The CDR3 DNA is TGTGCCAGCTCGGGGACAGGGGATTCACCCCTCCACTTT. Translation gives CASSGTGDSPLHF.

The chain couples TRBV30 to TRBJ1-1; a weak D match, TRBD1 (6 bases). CDR3 length equals 12 residues. Per germline, CDR1 GTSNPN and CDR2 SVGIG (reference sequence). With 2 bases removed from V and 4 bases from J, the gap between germline ends came to 8 bases. The CDR3 bases are TGTGCCTGGAGTACAGGGCGCACTGAAGCTTTCTTT. Translated, it gives CAWSTGRTEAFF.

The CDR3 sequence: CASSGQGAITEAFF. For the CDR3, the DNA is TGTGCCAGCAGTGGACAGGGGGCGATCACTGAAGCTTTCTTT. The gene calls are TRBV6-6 and TRBJ1-1, with 11 nucleotides matching TRBD1. The CDR3 contains 14 residues. J lost 4 bases, V lost 5 bases, and 3 bases had no gene match. The germline V gene encodes CDR1 MNHNY and CDR2 SVGAGI (reference sequence).

V usage is TRBV19 and J usage is TRBJ2-2, with 9 nucleotides matching TRBD1. This CDR3 comprises 14 residues. The germline gives CDR1 LNHDA, CDR2 SQIVND (reference sequence). After removal of 8 bases from V and 3 bases from J, the junction contained 4 bases not matched to a gene. This chain's CDR3 is CASRRTGDTGELFF. CDR3 in DNA: TGTGCCAGTCGCCGGACAGGGGACACCGGGGAGCTGTTTTTT.

Only one count was recorded for this clone. A much larger clone sits a single nucleotide away, making a read error possible. Within the sample, other DNA sequences also encode this same CDR3. This rearrangement joins TRBV5-1 to TRBJ1-2; D not certain. The CDR3 has 14 residues. V lost 0 bases, J lost 2 bases, and 8 bases lay in between. Germline V gene data show CDR1 as SGHRS and CDR2 as YFSETQ. CDR3 nucleotides: TGCGCCAGCAGCTTGGAGACCCCGAACTATGGCTACACCTTC. Its protein is CASSLETPNYGYTF.

CDR3 region: CASSSRTVPSETQYF. The CDR3 DNA sequence: TGTGCCAGCAGTTCGCGGACAGTTCCAAGCGAGACCCAGTACTTC. The V gene is TRBV28, the J gene TRBJ2-5; TRBD1 is a possible D gene (6 bases). This CDR3 is built from 15 residues. The V end was cut by 4 bases, the J end by 5 bases, with 17 bases between. The germline V gene has CDR1 MDHEN and CDR2 SYDVKM. The full variable domain, rest sourced from reference TRBV28 and TRBJ2-5, is DVKVTQSSRYLVKRTGEKVFLECVQDMDHENMFWYRQDPGLGLRLIYFSYDVKMKEKGDIPEGYSVSREKKERFSLILESASTNQTSMYLCASSSRTVPSETQYFGPGTRLLVL.

Many counts were recorded for this clone. V and J are TRBV4-2 and TRBJ1-1, with TRBD1 as a possible D gene (5 bases). Germline CDR1 and CDR2: LGHNA and YNFKEQ. V lost 4 bases and J lost 4, with 13 bases in between. CDR3 length: 14 amino acids. DNA for the CDR3: TGTGCCAGCAGCCCCCAGGTCAGGGTCACTGAAGCTTTCTTT. Translating it yields CASSPQVRVTEAFF.

The chain joins TRBV11-2 to TRBJ2-7; no clear D gene. The CDR3 runs to 14 residues. Between the trimmed V and J ends, which lost 5 bases and 7 bases, there was a span of 18 bases. Germline V gene sequence: CDR1 SGHAT, CDR2 FQNNGV. Written as DNA, the CDR3 is TGTGCCAGCAGCACCCGCAGACATGCTAGGGAGCAGTACTTC. Translation gives CASSTRRHAREQYF.

The chain carries TRBV5-1 and TRBJ2-5; D might be TRBD1 or TRBD2, each matching 5 bases. CDR1 is SGHRS and CDR2 is YFSETQ in the germline V gene. Trimming shortened V by 4 bases and J by 1 base, and 11 bases separated the two germline ends. The CDR3 runs 14 residues. The chain's CDR3 is CASSRGEGQETQYF. The CDR3 nucleotides read TGCGCCAGCAGCCGGGGCGAAGGCCAAGAGACCCAGTACTTC. Full variable domain (missing parts from reference TRBV5-1 and TRBJ2-5): KAGVTQTPRYLIKTRGQQVTLSCSPISGHRSVSWYQQTPGQGLQFLFEYFSETQRNKGNFPGRFSGRQFSNSRSEMNVSTLELGDSALYLCASSRGEGQETQYFGPGTRLLVL.

This chain uses TRBV19 with TRBJ2-3, with unresolved D. CDR3 length equals 12 residues. Germline V gene data show CDR1 as LNHDA and CDR2 as SQIVND (reference sequence). V was trimmed by 5 bases and J by 9 bases, leaving 12 bases between them. The CDR3 here is CASSVSRDTQYF. The CDR3 DNA reads TGTGCCAGTAGTGTTTCTAGAGACACGCAGTATTTT. The variable domain in full, with the rest retrieved from reference TRBV19 and TRBJ2-3, is DGGITQSPKYLFRKEGQNVTLSCEQNLNHDAMYWYRQDPGQGLRLIYYSQIVNDFQKGDIAEGYSVSREKKESFPLTVTSAQKNPTAFYLCASSVSRDTQYFGPGTRLTVL.

The chain recombines TRBV14 with TRBJ1-2; no clear D. Looked up from germline, CDR1 is SGHDN and CDR2 is FVKESK. The CDR3 sequence is 13 residues long. V lost 0 bases and J 4 bases, leaving 6 bases between the germline ends. This chain's CDR3 is CASSQDTAYGYTF. CDR3 sequence (DNA): TGTGCCAGCAGCCAAGACACGGCCTATGGCTACACCTTC.

The V and J genes are TRBV6-6 and TRBJ2-2, with D tentatively TRBD2 (5 bases). The CDR3 totals 13 residues. V lost 2 bases and J 8 bases, leaving 9 bases between the germline ends. Germline CDR1 and CDR2: MNHNY and SVGAGI (reference sequence). The CDR3 region is CASSYDWRGELFF. CDR3 DNA sequence: TGTGCCAGCAGTTACGATTGGAGGGGGGAGCTGTTTTTT.

This clone was picked up many times. This chain joins TRBV6-1 and TRBJ1-5; D is unresolved. Germline V gives CDR1 MNHNS, CDR2 SASEGT. V was clipped by 2 bases and J by 6 bases, with 14 bases between them. CDR3 length: 15 amino acids. The CDR3 loop reads CASSETSAGSQPQHF. DNA for the CDR3: TGTGCCAGCAGTGAAACCAGTGCAGGTAGTCAGCCCCAGCATTTT.